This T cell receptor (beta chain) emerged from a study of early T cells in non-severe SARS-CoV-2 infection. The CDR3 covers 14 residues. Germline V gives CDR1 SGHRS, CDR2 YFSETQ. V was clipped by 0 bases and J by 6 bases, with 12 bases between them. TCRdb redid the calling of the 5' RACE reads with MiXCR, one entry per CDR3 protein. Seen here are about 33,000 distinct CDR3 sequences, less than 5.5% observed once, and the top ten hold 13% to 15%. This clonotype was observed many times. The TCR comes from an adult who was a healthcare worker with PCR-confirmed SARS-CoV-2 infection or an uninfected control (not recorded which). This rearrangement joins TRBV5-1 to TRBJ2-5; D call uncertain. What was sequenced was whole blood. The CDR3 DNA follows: TGCGCCAGCAGCTTGGAATTAGGGAAGAAGACCCAGTACTTC. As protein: CASSLELGKKTQYF.